The 9 T cell receptor beta chains presented below share a single source sample, sequenced in a study of T cells after yellow fever vaccination. One entry per CDR3 protein, called by TCRdb with MiXCR from the 5' RACE reads. The data hold some 350,000 distinct CDR3 sequences, with around 10% observed a single time. Sequenced here: PBMCs, sampled on the day of the first yellow fever vaccination. The origin of the receptors is a man aged 18 to 29 who received the YFV17D yellow fever vaccine.

This chain joins TRBV20-1 and TRBJ2-7; TRBD2 aligns across 7 bases. There are 15 residues in the CDR3. V was pared by 3 bases and J by 2 bases, with 10 bases of the junction left unmatched. Germline V CDR1 and CDR2: DFQATT, SNEGSKA (reference sequence). The CDR3, as DNA: TGCAGTGCTAGGTCTCTCTCAAGCGGGGCCTACGAGCAGTACTTC. This sequence encodes CSARSLSSGAYEQYF.

A few counts support this clonotype. The chain recombines TRBV20-1 with TRBJ2-7; 8 bases agree with TRBD1. The J segment lost 6 bases and the V segment lost 1 base, leaving 8 bases of the junction unmatched. There are 14 residues in the CDR3. CDR1 is DFQATT and CDR2 is SNEGSKA in the germline V gene (reference sequence). The chain's CDR3 is CSARVPTGEGEQYF. For the CDR3, the DNA is TGCAGTGCTAGAGTGCCGACAGGGGAAGGCGAGCAGTACTTC.

V and J are TRBV5-6 and TRBJ1-5, with TRBD1 as a possible D gene (5 bases). Trimming took off 3 bases at V and 7 bases at J, with 14 bases between the two ends. There are 14 residues in the CDR3. The germline CDR1 and CDR2 sequences are SGHDT and YYEEEE. CDR3: CASSSSRDGQPQHF. Here the CDR3 DNA reads TGTGCCAGCAGCTCGTCTCGGGACGGGCAGCCCCAGCATTTT.

Only a few counts were recorded for this clonotype. The chain carries TRBV11-2 and TRBJ2-5, with a weak D call TRBD1 (6 bases). CDR1 and CDR2 (germline): SGHAT, FQNNGV. The germline V and J ends were trimmed by 2 bases and 2 bases, with 21 bases remaining between them. This CDR3 has 18 amino acids. The CDR3 is CASSLNVVVQGGQETQYF. The CDR3 DNA is TGTGCCAGCAGCTTAAATGTAGTGGTACAGGGTGGTCAAGAGACCCAGTACTTC.

The chain recombines TRBV7-2 with TRBJ1-6, with D maybe TRBD1 (5 bases). The CDR3 sequence is 15 residues long. CDR1 SGHTA and CDR2 FQGNSA come from the germline V gene. V was clipped by 1 base and J by 9 bases, with 13 bases between them. The CDR3 sequence: CASSLDAGRGSPLHF. The CDR3 DNA reads TGTGCCAGCAGCTTAGACGCAGGGCGGGGTTCACCCCTCCACTTT.

This chain joins TRBV4-2 and TRBJ1-1, with D possibly matching TRBD1 (5 bases). Germline loops: CDR1 LGHNA, CDR2 YNFKEQ. Trimming removed 0 bases from V and 6 bases from J, with 17 bases in between. This CDR3 region has 16 residues. The DNA of the CDR3 is TGTGCCAGCAGCCAAGATGGGGCAGGAAAATACCCTGAAGCTTTCTTT. Protein product: CASSQDGAGKYPEAFF.

This chain joins TRBV4-3 and TRBJ1-1; no clear D. Between the trimmed V and J ends, which lost 0 bases and 2 bases, there was a span of 10 bases. CDR3 length: 15 amino acids. CDR1 is LGHNA and CDR2 is YSLEER in the germline V gene. DNA of the CDR3: TGCGCCAGCAGCCAAGATCCGGACGGCAACACTGAAGCTTTCTTT. Translated, it gives CASSQDPDGNTEAFF.

This clonotype has just a few counts. This chain links TRBV6-5 with TRBJ1-1; possible D gene TRBD1, 5 bases. CDR1 is MNHEY and CDR2 is SVGAGI in the germline V gene. The CDR3 contains 17 residues. The V gene lost 0 bases and the J gene lost 3 bases, with 17 bases spanning the gap. CDR3 coding DNA: TGTGCCAGCAGTTACTCTGACCAGTCATGGGGGGACACTGAAGCTTTCTTT. Its protein product is CASSYSDQSWGDTEAFF.

This clonotype showed up just a few times. The chain links TRBV27 to TRBJ2-5; D gene uncertain. The CDR3 totals 14 residues. V gave up 1 base and J gave up 5 bases, with 11 bases separating them. Germline CDR1 MNHEY, CDR2 SMNVEV (reference sequence). The CDR3 spells CASSLLTHGETQYF. CDR3 bases: TGTGCCAGCAGTTTATTGACCCACGGGGAGACCCAGTACTTC.